The entry below describes one T cell receptor (beta chain). Its antigen is as yet unknown. Trimming cost V 3 bases and J 0 bases; bases outside gene matches: 7. The CDR3 loop spans 17 amino acids. Germline V gene data show CDR1 as MNHNS and CDR2 as SASEGT. The sample belongs to a study of cytomegalovirus exposure and HLA in healthy donors. In the study overall: Unique TCRs from HLA-typed donors, roughly 87 million of them, were held in an early data release.

Points from the study as a whole: Fewer than 200 TCR beta chains were listed as cytomegalovirus-associated. Among the CMV-associated chains, three were confirmed in vitro as specific for CMV antigens. Equally common other TCR beta chains were less clonally expanded than HLA-associated ones, a later analysis found.

60 Vbeta and 13 Jbeta primers were used in PCR. TCRdb's copy holds only in-frame clones and misses some; the assay was immunoSEQ multiplex PCR. The sample includes about 120,000 clones, over 80% of them seen just once. Material for sequencing was PBMCs. V and J are TRBV6-1 and TRBJ2-3; 9 bases agree with TRBD2. This clonotype originated in a man over 45 in good health and CMV-seronegative. The CDR3 sequence is CASSDLAGPTSTDTQYF. The CDR3 region has the DNA TGTGCCAGCAGTGATCTAGCGGGGCCGACTAGCACAGATACGCAGTATTTT.